The 25 T cell receptor beta chains below come from one sample, sequenced in a study of memory CD4+ T cells and cytomegalovirus serostatus. The sort gate was single viable CD3+CD4+CD8-CD45RO+ cells for memory CD4+ T cells. TCRdb keeps only in-frame clones here, not all; method: immunoSEQ multiplex PCR. Of about 50,000 clones listed, about 79% are singletons. Sequencing input: memory CD4+ T cells from blood. Every receptor here comes from an adult in good health and CMV-seronegative.

This clone has a handful of counts. The J gene is TRBJ1-1, the V gene TRBV29-1; D is uncertain. The CDR3 has 10 residues. V lost 7 bases, J lost 10 bases, and 13 bases lay in between. The germline V gene encodes CDR1 SQVTM and CDR2 ANQGSEA. CDR3 nucleotides: TGCAGCGGTTTGGGTAGTGGAGCTTTCTTT. Protein: CSGLGSGAFF.

The genes are TRBV6-5 and TRBJ2-7, with 9 bases lining up with TRBD2. The CDR3 sequence is 14 residues long. Germline V gives CDR1 MNHEY, CDR2 SVGAGI. V lost 6 bases, J lost 5 bases, and 8 bases stayed unmatched. CDR3 protein: CASRRGLAPNEQYF. The DNA for the CDR3 is TGTGCCAGCAGACGGGGACTAGCTCCGAACGAGCAGTACTTC.

This chain joins TRBV2 and TRBJ2-2; D unresolved. Trimming cost V 1 base and J 6 bases, with 12 bases left between them. The CDR3 length is 15 residues. Germline CDR1 is SNHLY and CDR2 is FYNNEI. In DNA form, the CDR3 reads TGTGCCAGCAGTGAAGAAGCTATTAGGGCCGGGGAGCTGTTTTTT. Amino acid sequence: CASSEEAIRAGELFF.

The chain uses TRBV5-8 and TRBJ2-5; 8 nucleotides agree with TRBD2. This CDR3 has 15 residues. The V segment lost 0 bases and the J segment 7 bases; nucleotides outside the gene matches: 8. Germline V gene data show CDR1 as SGHTS and CDR2 as YDEGEE. The CDR3 coding sequence is TGTGCCAGCAGCTTGGCATTAGCGGGGTCTGTGACCCAGTACTTC. Amino acid sequence: CASSLALAGSVTQYF.

The J gene is TRBJ1-1, the V gene TRBV10-3, with 8 bases that match TRBD1. V dropped 4 bases and J dropped 7; count of bases not matched to a gene: 5. This CDR3 spans 13 amino acids. The germline gives CDR1 ENHRY, CDR2 SYGVKD. This CDR3 reads CAISGTGSGEAFF. In DNA, the CDR3 is TGTGCCATCAGTGGGACAGGGTCAGGTGAAGCTTTCTTT.

V gene TRBV28 combines with J gene TRBJ1-2, with D possibly matching TRBD1 (6 bases). CDR3 size: 15 residues. Germline CDR1 is MDHEN and CDR2 is SYDVKM. V lost 4 bases to trimming and J lost 4 bases, with 16 bases between them. CDR3 sequence (DNA): TGTGCCAGCAGTTCCTACAGGGAATCAAGCTATGGCTACACCTTC. Translating gives CASSSYRESSYGYTF.

The chain couples TRBV30 to TRBJ1-1; D uncertain. V lost 0 bases and J 2 bases, leaving 7 bases between the germline ends. The CDR3 totals 13 residues. CDR1 and CDR2 (germline): GTSNPN, SVGIG (reference sequence). The chain's CDR3 is CAWSVGLNTEAFF. The CDR3 nucleotides are TGTGCCTGGAGTGTCGGTCTTAACACTGAAGCTTTCTTT.

CDR3 sequence: CASSEEGQRNTEAFF. In DNA form, the CDR3 reads TGTGCCAGCAGTGAGGAGGGACAGAGAAACACTGAAGCTTTCTTT. The gene calls are TRBV6-1 and TRBJ1-1, with 7 bases lining up with TRBD1. V shed 3 bases and J 2 bases; nucleotides not matched to a gene: 6. The germline gives CDR1 MNHNS, CDR2 SASEGT. This CDR3 has 15 amino acids.

This chain uses TRBV10-3 with TRBJ2-7, with D unclear. The germline V and J ends were trimmed by 0 bases and 0 bases, with 15 bases remaining between them. Germline V gene lookup returns CDR1 ENHRY and CDR2 SYGVKD. This CDR3 spans 17 amino acids. The CDR3 loop is CAISESMVGPSSYEQYF. In nucleotides, the CDR3 is TGTGCCATCAGTGAGTCGATGGTCGGCCCGAGCTCCTACGAGCAGTACTTC.

The V gene is TRBV5-4, the J gene TRBJ1-3, with a tentative D call TRBD1 (6 bases). The CDR3 spans 16 residues. V lost 4 bases, J lost 2 bases, and 16 bases lay in between. Germline V CDR1 and CDR2: SGHNT, YYREEE (reference sequence). The CDR3 region has the DNA TGTGCCAGCAGCCCAGATACCGGACAGACTGGAAACACCATATATTTT. Its translation is CASSPDTGQTGNTIYF. Variable domain in full (rest from reference TRBV5-4 and TRBJ1-3): ETGVTQSPTHLIKTRGQQVTLRCSSQSGHNTVSWYQQALGQGPQFIFQYYREEENGRGNFPPRFSGLQFPNYSSELNVNALELDDSALYLCASSPDTGQTGNTIYFGEGSWLTVV.

This sequence joins TRBV5-1 and TRBJ2-7; D is uncertain. The CDR3 is 13 amino acids. Germline V gives CDR1 SGHRS, CDR2 YFSETQ. Trimming took off 3 bases at V and 3 bases at J, with 10 bases between the two ends. The DNA for the CDR3 is TGCGCCAGCAGCTCGGACGTCCACTACGAGCAGTACTTC. It encodes CASSSDVHYEQYF.

The chain links TRBV12-5 to TRBJ1-1; tentatively, D is TRBD1 (6 bases). V lost 6 bases to trimming and J lost 10 bases, with 15 bases between them. Germline V gives CDR1 LGHNT, CDR2 FRNRAP. This CDR3 is built from 12 residues. The CDR3 protein is CASGADRFSAFF. Here the CDR3 DNA reads TGTGCTAGTGGGGCAGACAGGTTTTCAGCTTTCTTT.

This chain links TRBV7-2 with TRBJ2-7, with TRBD1 matching 7 bases. Germline CDR1 SGHTA, CDR2 FQGNSA. This CDR3 has 12 amino acids. V was pared by 5 bases and J by 6 bases, with 4 bases of the junction left unmatched. The CDR3 protein is CASSRAGGEQYF. CDR3 sequence (DNA): TGTGCCAGCAGCCGAGCAGGGGGCGAGCAGTACTTC.

The CDR3 DNA reads TGTGCCAGCAGCGTCTCAGGGAGTCAGCCCCAGCATTTT. Translating it yields CASSVSGSQPQHF. The chain is built from TRBV5-5 and TRBJ1-5, with TRBD1 as a possible D gene (5 bases). Trimming cost V 4 bases and J 6 bases, with 11 bases left between them. The CDR3 consists of 13 residues. Germline-derived CDR1 and CDR2 are SGHKS and YYEKEE (reference sequence).

V and J are TRBV2 and TRBJ2-1, with D unclear. Per the germline V gene, CDR1 is SNHLY and CDR2 is FYNNEI. V was shortened by 6 bases and J by 0 bases, with 12 bases between the two germline ends. This CDR3 contains 15 residues. Here the CDR3 DNA reads TGTGCCAGCAGACTCGACCAGAGCTCCTACAATGAGCAGTTCTTC. Its translation: CASRLDQSSYNEQFF.

A few counts support this clone. This chain connects TRBV29-1 to TRBJ1-3; the D is unclear. The V end lost 6 bases, the J end lost 2 bases, and 11 bases lay between the germline ends. Germline V CDR1 and CDR2: SQVTM, ANQGSEA. The length of the CDR3 is 13 residues. CDR3 region: CSVAWEAGNTIYF. CDR3 sequence (DNA): TGCAGCGTAGCCTGGGAGGCTGGAAACACCATATATTTT.

V usage is TRBV7-3 and J usage is TRBJ2-5; no clear D gene. The CDR3 totals 13 residues. V lost 0 bases, J lost 2 bases, and 4 bases lay in between. Germline-derived CDR1 and CDR2 are SGHTA and FQGTGA. Written as DNA, the CDR3 is TGTGCCAGCAGCTTAACCAGGCAAGAGACCCAGTACTTC. It encodes CASSLTRQETQYF.

The genes are TRBV7-2 and TRBJ2-1; the match to TRBD2 covers 9 bases. In germline, CDR1 is SGHTA, CDR2 FQGNSA. The V gene end was trimmed by 2 bases and the J gene end by 4 bases; junction bases not matched to a gene: 6. The CDR3 is made up of 16 amino acids. The CDR3 protein is CASSLWLAGSYNEQFF. The DNA of the CDR3 is TGTGCCAGCAGCTTATGGCTAGCGGGGTCTTACAATGAGCAGTTCTTC.

This clone was recorded once. V and J are TRBV10-3 and TRBJ2-1; 14 bases fit TRBD2. J lost 7 bases, V lost 0 bases, and 5 bases had no gene match. The CDR3 spans 17 residues. Germline V gene sequence: CDR1 ENHRY, CDR2 SYGVKD. Here the CDR3 reads CAISESGTSGGVNEQFF. The CDR3 nucleotides read TGTGCCATCAGTGAGTCGGGGACTAGCGGGGGAGTAAATGAGCAGTTCTTC.

V usage is TRBV11-2 and J usage is TRBJ1-4; D remains unclear. The CDR3 consists of 15 residues. Germline CDR1 and CDR2: SGHAT and FQNNGV. The V gene lost 0 bases and the J gene lost 5 bases, with 10 bases spanning the gap. The CDR3 protein is CASSLEGRANEKLFF. The CDR3 coding sequence is TGTGCCAGCAGCTTAGAAGGGAGGGCGAATGAAAAACTGTTTTTT.

This clone was picked up one time. The V gene is TRBV18, the J gene TRBJ1-1; D uncertain. Germline CDR1 is KGHSH and CDR2 is LQKENI. V was shortened by 6 bases and J by 2 bases, with 4 bases between the two germline ends. CDR3 size: 11 residues. The CDR3 loop is CASSQNTEAFF. Here the CDR3 DNA reads TGTGCCAGCTCGCAAAACACTGAAGCTTTCTTT. The entire variable domain, with the rest obtained from reference TRBV18 and TRBJ1-1, is as follows: NAGVMQNPRHLVRRRGQEARLRCSPMKGHSHVYWYRQLPEEGLKFMVYLQKENIIDESGMPKERFSAEFPKEGPSILRIQQVVRGDSAAYFCASSQNTEAFFGQGTRLTVV.

This clone showed up just a few times. The rearrangement joins TRBV9 to TRBJ2-5; the D is unclear. Germline lookup yields CDR1 SGDLS and CDR2 YYNGEE. Trimming took off 1 base at V and 3 bases at J, with 7 bases between the two ends. This CDR3 has 13 amino acids. CDR3 sequence: CASSVTDEETQYF. DNA of the CDR3: TGTGCCAGCAGCGTAACAGACGAAGAGACCCAGTACTTC. The full variable domain, rest sourced from reference TRBV9 and TRBJ2-5, is DSGVTQTPKHLITATGQRVTLRCSPRSGDLSVYWYQQSLDQGLQFLIQYYNGEERAKGNILERFSAQQFPDLHSELNLSSLELGDSALYFCASSVTDEETQYFGPGTRLLVL.

This sequence joins TRBV6-6 and TRBJ2-5; TRBD1 is a possible D gene (7 bases). The CDR3 contains 13 residues. V lost 7 bases to trimming and J lost 1 base, with 10 bases between them. Germline V gives CDR1 MNHNY, CDR2 SVGAGI (reference sequence). In DNA form, the CDR3 reads TGTGCCAGCAATCAGGGGGGCCAAGAGACCCAGTACTTC. Its translation is CASNQGGQETQYF.

This chain links TRBV11-2 with TRBJ2-3; weak D call: TRBD1 (5 bases). The CDR3 spans 16 residues. Trimming removed 5 bases from V and 2 bases from J, with 17 bases in between. Germline CDR1 reads SGHAT; CDR2 reads FQNNGV. For the CDR3, the DNA is TGTGCCAGCAGCCCAACTACAGGCCAATCCACAGATACGCAGTATTTT. Its protein product is CASSPTTGQSTDTQYF.

This clone was seen a few times. The chain joins TRBV4-2 to TRBJ1-3; D uncertain. The V end lost 0 bases, the J end lost 9 bases, and 12 bases lay between the germline ends. The CDR3 is 14 residues long. Germline V gene data show CDR1 as LGHNA and CDR2 as YNFKEQ. The CDR3 DNA is TGTGCCAGCAGCCAAGAACCAACAGTCAGCACCATATATTTT. Its protein product is CASSQEPTVSTIYF.